One T cell receptor beta chain is described in this entry. An end of the junction differs from the germline gene, which may be a read error. This sample is drawn from a study of T cells in Graves' hyperthyroidism and ophthalmopathy. The length of the CDR3 is 16 residues. The germline V gene encodes CDR1 KGHSH and CDR2 LQKENI. RNA transcripts yielded amplified TCR beta CDR3 regions. A first-round RT-PCR of the TCR CDR3 used the HTBI primer set. TCRdb independently ran MiXCR on the multiplex PCR reads; one entry per CDR3 protein. In the table there are about 380,000 distinct CDR3 sequences, about 15% of which are singletons.

The clonotype originates from an older woman with Graves' hyperthyroidism. The specimen sequenced was blood. This chain joins TRBV18 and TRBJ1-4; 8 positions agree with TRBD1. The CDR3 nucleotides read TGTGCCAGCTGGTCAGGACAGGGAACAACTAATGAAAAACTGCTTTTT. Encoded protein: CASWSGQGTTNEKLLF.